The source of this T cell receptor beta chain is a study of T cells in Graves' hyperthyroidism and ophthalmopathy. The CDR3 contains 14 residues. Points from the study as a whole: Ophthalmopathy, as predicted by the model, came a median about seven months after the prediction.

The diagnoses drew upon clinical symptoms, serum thyroxine and TRAb, thyroid ultrasound and orbital computed tomography. The TCR beta CDR3 regions underwent amplification using RNA transcripts as the source. Carried out on the TCR CDR3, a first-round RT-PCR used the HTBI primer set. MiXCR, applied by TCRdb to the multiplex PCR reads, yields one record per CDR3 protein. Among under 350,000 distinct CDR3 sequences listed, approximately 17% were seen once. In its sample, this clonotype was seen once. Its target is not known. A much larger clone differs from this one at a single base, so this may be a read error.

This chain uses TRBV12-3 or TRBV12-4 with TRBJ2-2; maybe TRBD2 (5 bases). The sequenced sample consisted of blood. The origin of this receptor is a woman aged 55-69 years with Graves' ophthalmopathy. CDR3 bases: TGTGCCAGCAGTTTAGGTCTTGACACCGGGGAGCCGTTTTTT. This translates into CASSLGLDTGEPFF.